At least ten counts were recorded for the clone carrying this T cell receptor (beta chain). These data originate in a study of metastatic and nonmetastatic thyroid tumors. TCRdb re-processed the PCR reads through MiXCR. The sample holds 25,000 to 35,000 clones; about 18% are singletons and the top ten take more than 4.5%. Before thyroid surgery, none of the patients had received any treatment. The sample was blood. The receptor comes from a female donor with papillary thyroid cancer or a benign thyroid nodule (not recorded which). Some clones in this sample may be carry-over from other donors' samples.

The DNA of the CDR3 is TGTGCCAGCAGGATTGCCGGGACCCACTATGGCTACACCTTC. Residues: CASRIAGTHYGYTF. J is TRBJ1-2 and V is TRBV6-1; D possibly corresponds to TRBD1 (5 bases). CDR1 is MNHNS, CDR2 SASEGT, per germline. This CDR3 has 14 residues. V lost 6 bases to trimming and J lost 3 bases, with 14 bases between them.